The 26 T cell receptor beta chains in this list originate from one sample, sequenced in a study of cytomegalovirus exposure and HLA in healthy donors. The PCR employed 60 Vbeta primers together with 13 Jbeta primers. Libraries were prepared by immunoSEQ multiplex PCR; TCRdb keeps only in-frame clonotypes and omits some of them. The sample consists of approximately 110,000 clones, 76% of them appearing once. The sequenced material came from PBMCs. The receptors derive from a man aged 45 to 65 in good health and CMV-seronegative.

The chain carries TRBV5-6 and TRBJ2-1, with TRBD2 identical over 10 bases. The CDR3 loop spans 16 amino acids. The junction had 6 bases not matched to a gene; V was cut back by 6 bases and J by 0 bases. Germline-derived CDR1 and CDR2 are SGHDT and YYEEEE. CDR3: CASILAGAYSYNEQFF. The CDR3 nucleotides read TGTGCCAGCATCCTAGCGGGGGCCTACTCCTACAATGAGCAGTTCTTC.

This clone was picked up one time. Other DNA sequences in the same sample also yield this CDR3. The chain combines TRBV6-6 with TRBJ2-7; tentatively, D is TRBD1 (5 bases). The ends were cut back, 0 bases at V and 3 bases at J, with 6 bases in the middle. The CDR3 has 13 residues. Germline CDR1 reads MNHNY; CDR2 reads SVGAGI (reference sequence). CDR3 protein: CASSYSQGYEQYV. The CDR3 DNA is TGTGCCAGCAGTTACTCTCAGGGCTACGAGCAGTACGTC.

This chain connects TRBV7-2 to TRBJ1-1; D call uncertain. V was pared by 3 bases and J by 1 base, with 9 bases between. Germline CDR1 is SGHTA and CDR2 is FQGNSA. CDR3 length: 14 residues. The CDR3 loop reads CASSFREGNTEAFF. The CDR3 coding sequence is TGTGCCAGCAGCTTCCGTGAGGGGAACACTGAAGCTTTCTTT.

This clone was seen only a few times. This same CDR3 is encoded by further DNA sequences in the sample. The chain joins TRBV30 to TRBJ1-5; a weak D match, TRBD1 (6 bases). Germline values: CDR1 GTSNPN, CDR2 SVGIG (reference sequence). V was shortened by 2 bases and J by 4 bases, with 9 bases between the two germline ends. CDR3 length: 13 amino acids. DNA for the CDR3: TGTGCCTGGAGTTCCAGGGGAAATCAGCCCCAGCATTTT. It translates to CAWSSRGNQPQHF.

This chain uses TRBV5-4 with TRBJ1-4; D uncertain. The CDR3 is made up of 15 amino acids. V shed 1 base and J shed 0 bases, with 7 bases lying between them. Germline CDR1 reads SGHNT; CDR2 reads YYREEE (reference sequence). The CDR3 sequence is CASSLRTSTNEKLFF. Here the CDR3 DNA reads TGTGCCAGCAGCTTGAGAACATCAACTAATGAAAAACTGTTTTTT.

This clone was seen a few times. The CDR3 nucleotides read TGTGCCAGCAGCCAATTTGGGGCGAGCGGGGGGGCCGGAGATACGCAGTATTTT. Protein sequence: CASSQFGASGGAGDTQYF. The rearrangement links TRBV4-2 to TRBJ2-3; 10 bases match TRBD2. Per the germline V gene, CDR1 is LGHNA and CDR2 is YNFKEQ. The ends lost 2 bases at V and 5 bases at J; junction bases unmatched: 13. CDR3 length: 18 residues.

This clone showed up just once. CDR3 nucleotide sequence: TGTGCCAGCAGTGAAGCGAGACAGGAGGAAAAACTGTTTTTT. This sequence encodes CASSEARQEEKLFF. The V call is TRBV6-1, the J call TRBJ1-4; TRBD1 might be the D (6 bases). CDR1 MNHNS and CDR2 SASEGT come from the germline V gene. The V and J ends lost 0 bases and 8 bases respectively, with 10 bases between them. The CDR3 covers 14 residues.

Only a few counts were recorded for this clone. The junction and the germline gene differ at one end; a read error may be behind it. The gene calls are TRBV7-9 and TRBJ1-1; possible D gene TRBD1, 6 bases. Germline CDR1 reads SEHNR; CDR2 reads FQNEAQ (reference sequence). The CDR3 length is 14 residues. The CDR3 bases are TGTTCCAGCAGCTTCACAGGGTTGAACACTGAAGCTTTCTTT. It is translated as CSSSFTGLNTEAFF.

This sequence joins TRBV5-4 and TRBJ2-5, with TRBD2 as a possible D gene (6 bases). Gene TRBJ2-7 matches the end of the DNA better, so the J call may be wrong. The CDR3 totals 13 residues. In germline, CDR1 is SGHNT, CDR2 YYREEE (reference sequence). The DNA for the CDR3 is TGTGCCAGCAGCTCCTTAGCGGCGGACGAGCAGTACTTC. It yields the protein CASSSLAADEQYF.

This rearrangement joins TRBV4-3 to TRBJ1-2; D not certain. The CDR3 has 15 residues. Germline CDR1 is LGHNA and CDR2 is YSLEER. The V and J ends lost 0 bases and 8 bases respectively, with 16 bases between them. CDR3: CASSQDIGSTRGYTF. For the CDR3, the DNA is TGCGCCAGCAGCCAAGATATAGGCAGCACTAGGGGCTACACCTTC.

The V and J genes are TRBV5-4 and TRBJ1-6, with 9 bases fitting TRBD1. CDR3 size: 17 residues. The trim removed 4 bases at V and 0 bases at J, leaving 5 bases unmatched. Germline CDR1 SGHNT, CDR2 YYREEE (reference sequence). CDR3 region: CASSGRDRDSYNSPLHF. The CDR3 nucleotides read TGTGCCAGCAGCGGCCGGGACAGGGACTCCTATAATTCACCCCTCCACTTT.

CDR3 in DNA: TGTGCCAGCAGCCCGGGACAGGCCTCTAATTCACCCCTCCACTTT. Translation gives CASSPGQASNSPLHF. The V gene is TRBV7-2, the J gene TRBJ1-6; 8 bases align to TRBD1. J gave up 6 bases and V 5 bases, and 6 bases lay outside the gene matches. The CDR3 spans 15 residues. Germline V CDR1 and CDR2: SGHTA, FQGNSA.

The rearrangement links TRBV29-1 to TRBJ1-4, with TRBD1 matching 7 bases. V shed 6 bases, J shed 4 bases, and the junction held 11 bases outside the gene matches. The CDR3 is made up of 15 amino acids. Germline CDR1 is SQVTM and CDR2 is ANQGSEA. The CDR3 nucleotides read TGCAGCGTCCTGAAGACAGGGAATGATAATGAAAAACTGTTTTTT. This gives the protein CSVLKTGNDNEKLFF.

V usage is TRBV18 and J usage is TRBJ1-5; TRBD1 is a possible D gene (5 bases). The CDR3 totals 14 residues. V was trimmed by 3 bases and J by 7 bases, leaving 13 bases between them. CDR1 is KGHSH and CDR2 is LQKENI in the germline V gene. The CDR3 spells CASSPGQGGQPQHF. Here the CDR3 DNA reads TGTGCCAGCTCACCGGGGCAGGGTGGACAGCCCCAGCATTTT. Full variable domain (missing parts from reference TRBV18 and TRBJ1-5): NAGVMQNPRHLVRRRGQEARLRCSPMKGHSHVYWYRQLPEEGLKFMVYLQKENIIDESGMPKERFSAEFPKEGPSILRIQQVVRGDSAAYFCASSPGQGGQPQHFGDGTRLSIL.

A word on this clone: Within the sample, other DNA sequences also encode this same CDR3. The CDR3, as DNA: TGCGCCAGCAGCCTAGGGGGAAGCTCCTACAATGAGCAGTTCTTC. Amino acids: CASSLGGSSYNEQFF. V gene TRBV5-1 combines with J gene TRBJ2-1; a possible D gene is TRBD1 (6 bases). The germline CDR1 and CDR2 sequences are SGHRS and YFSETQ. CDR3 length: 15 amino acids. Trimming removed 4 bases from V and 0 bases from J, with 11 bases in between. The variable domain in full, with the rest retrieved from reference TRBV5-1 and TRBJ2-1, is KAGVTQTPRYLIKTRGQQVTLSCSPISGHRSVSWYQQTPGQGLQFLFEYFSETQRNKGNFPGRFSGRQFSNSRSEMNVSTLELGDSALYLCASSLGGSSYNEQFFGPGTRLTVL.

V is TRBV7-6 and J is TRBJ2-5; 11 nucleotides match TRBD2. The junction had 0 bases not matched to a gene; V was cut back by 2 bases and J by 4 bases. This CDR3 is built from 14 residues. The V gene's germline CDR1 is SGHVS and CDR2 FNYEAQ. The CDR3 here is CASSLTSGGETQYF. In DNA form, the CDR3 reads TGTGCCAGCAGCTTAACTAGCGGGGGAGAGACCCAGTACTTC.

Worth noting for this clone: One end of the junction fails to match germline, which may point to a read error. V is TRBV7-9 and J is TRBJ1-2, with 7 positions matching TRBD1. This CDR3 comprises 13 residues. Germline CDR1 is SEHNR and CDR2 is FQNEAQ (reference sequence). The CDR3 reads CSSSRDSDYDYTF. The CDR3 region has the DNA TGTTCCAGCAGCCGGGACAGCGACTATGACTACACCTTC.

The sample holds one count of this clone. CDR3 sequence (DNA): TGTGCCAGCAGCCCGGGACTTTACAATGAGCAGTTCTTC. It specifies CASSPGLYNEQFF. V gene TRBV6-6 combines with J gene TRBJ2-1, with D perhaps matching TRBD2 (6 bases). In germline, CDR1 is MNHNY, CDR2 SVGAGI (reference sequence). V was pared by 6 bases and J by 4 bases, with 10 bases between. This CDR3 contains 13 residues.

The chain couples TRBV6-1 to TRBJ2-7, with D perhaps TRBD2 (5 bases). This CDR3 region has 12 residues. V was pared by 6 bases and J by 9 bases, with 15 bases between. Germline V gene sequence: CDR1 MNHNS, CDR2 SASEGT. CDR3 region: CASRPDGVGQYF. The CDR3 DNA follows: TGTGCCAGCAGGCCAGACGGGGTTGGGCAGTACTTC.

The genes are TRBV19 and TRBJ2-5; TRBD1 aligns across 8 bases. Germline V gene sequence: CDR1 LNHDA, CDR2 SQIVND (reference sequence). The CDR3 is 13 residues long. V shed 6 bases, J shed 5 bases, and the junction held 5 bases outside the gene matches. The CDR3 sequence is CASSNDRGETQYF. The CDR3 nucleotides are TGTGCCAGTAGCAACGACAGGGGCGAGACCCAGTACTTC.

V is TRBV6-6 and J is TRBJ2-1; 7 positions match TRBD1. Germline CDR1 and CDR2: MNHNY and SVGAGI (reference sequence). Losses at the gene ends were 6 bases for V and 3 bases for J; bases not matched to a gene: 8. This CDR3 contains 15 residues. As DNA, the CDR3 is TGTGCCAGCAGATCCGGGACAGACCACTACAATGAGCAGTTCTTC. The encoded protein is CASRSGTDHYNEQFF.

This rearrangement joins TRBV2 to TRBJ2-3, with D perhaps matching TRBD1 (7 bases). Germline CDR1 reads SNHLY; CDR2 reads FYNNEI. The CDR3 extends over 14 amino acids. Trimming left V 4 bases short and J 4 bases short, with 12 bases between. The CDR3 protein is CASSVQGGSDTQYF. The CDR3 bases are TGTGCCAGCAGTGTCCAGGGGGGTTCAGATACGCAGTATTTT.

This clone was seen only once. The CDR3 reads CASSLLGSKETQYF. The CDR3 DNA sequence: TGTGCCAGCAGTTTACTCGGGTCAAAAGAGACCCAGTACTTC. The V and J genes are TRBV27 and TRBJ2-5; D is ambiguous. V gave up 2 bases and J gave up 3 bases, with 10 bases separating them. The CDR3 consists of 14 residues. CDR1 and CDR2 (germline): MNHEY, SMNVEV (reference sequence).

This chain connects TRBV7-2 to TRBJ2-7; 8 bases map to TRBD2. The CDR3 covers 15 residues. V lost 6 bases and J lost 1; bases outside the gene matches: 8. Germline V CDR1 and CDR2: SGHTA, FQGNSA. CDR3 sequence (DNA): TGTGCCAGCAGAGAGAGCGGGGGATCGTCCTACGAGCAGTACTTC. As protein: CASRESGGSSYEQYF. Combining the CDR3 with reference TRBV7-2 and TRBJ2-7 gives the whole variable domain GAGVSQSPSNKVTEKGKDVELRCDPISGHTALYWYRQSLGQGLEFLIYFQGNSAPDKSGLPSDRFSAERTGGSVSTLTIQRTQQEDSAVYLCASRESGGSSYEQYFGPGTRLTVT.

The chain has TRBV6-1 and TRBJ2-5; 8 nucleotides align to TRBD2. The CDR3 loop spans 14 amino acids. CDR1 is MNHNS, CDR2 SASEGT, per germline. After removal of 4 bases from V and 5 bases from J, the junction contained 6 bases not matched to a gene. Here the CDR3 DNA reads TGTGCCAGCAGTGGGAGACTAGCGAGGGAGACCCAGTACTTC. This gives the protein CASSGRLARETQYF.

This chain connects TRBV11-2 to TRBJ1-2, with D possibly being TRBD1 (5 bases). Germline V gives CDR1 SGHAT, CDR2 FQNNGV. With 3 bases removed from V and 3 bases from J, the gap between germline ends came to 17 bases. The CDR3 runs to 16 residues. CDR3 region: CASSLRPSPRDYGYTF. CDR3 DNA: TGTGCCAGCAGCTTGCGTCCCTCTCCCAGGGACTATGGCTACACCTTC.